This T cell receptor beta chain was documented in a study of cytotoxic CD8 clonotypes in ibrutinib-treated CLL. Points from the study as a whole: Clonality increased at ibrutinib response, then returned toward baseline at progression. At the start, clonality exceeded age-matched healthy donors and followed circulating CD8+ T-cell counts.

TCRdb keeps only in-frame clones here, not all; method: immunoSEQ multiplex PCR. The sample carries 250,000 to 350,000 clones, 70% to 80% recorded once. The CDR3 has 13 amino acids. Germline V gene lookup returns CDR1 SQVTM and CDR2 ANQGSEA. The germline V and J ends were trimmed by 6 bases and 3 bases, with 12 bases remaining between them. In regard to this clone: Its antigen is not identified.

This sequence originates from a human donor with chronic lymphocytic leukemia. V is TRBV29-1 and J is TRBJ2-1; D possibly uses TRBD1 or TRBD2 (5 bases each). The sample consisted of PBMCs, taken at disease progression, from a patient treated with ibrutinib. CDR3 nucleotide sequence: TGCAGCGTATGTAGGGACCTCTACAATGAGCAGTTCTTC. Its protein is CSVCRDLYNEQFF.